This T cell receptor beta chain comes out of a study of blood T cell repertoires in COVID-19. Study-wide context: PBMCs, B-cell-depleted T cells, or T cells provided the cDNA or gDNA that made up the material.

J was trimmed by 3 bases and V by 0 bases; bases with no gene match: 1. Looked up from germline, CDR1 is SGHAT and CDR2 is FQNNGV. The CDR3 extends over 16 amino acids. In the authors' workflow: Cell counts per sample came from amplifying reference gene primers. Produced via immunoSEQ multiplex PCR; TCRdb's table is partial and in-frame only. The V and J calls and clone size were taken over from that table, and D and trimming were inferred from the DNA. The sample has approximately 350,000 clones; around 86% are singletons. The sequence was obtained from a woman aged 45 to 65 with COVID-19, enrolled during active disease. The sequencing sample was made of peripheral blood. The chain recombines TRBV11-2 with TRBJ1-4; 10 bases fit TRBD1. This CDR3 reads CASSLDGQGANEKLFF. The CDR3, as DNA: TGTGCCAGCAGCTTAGATGGACAGGGGGCTAATGAAAAACTGTTTTTT.